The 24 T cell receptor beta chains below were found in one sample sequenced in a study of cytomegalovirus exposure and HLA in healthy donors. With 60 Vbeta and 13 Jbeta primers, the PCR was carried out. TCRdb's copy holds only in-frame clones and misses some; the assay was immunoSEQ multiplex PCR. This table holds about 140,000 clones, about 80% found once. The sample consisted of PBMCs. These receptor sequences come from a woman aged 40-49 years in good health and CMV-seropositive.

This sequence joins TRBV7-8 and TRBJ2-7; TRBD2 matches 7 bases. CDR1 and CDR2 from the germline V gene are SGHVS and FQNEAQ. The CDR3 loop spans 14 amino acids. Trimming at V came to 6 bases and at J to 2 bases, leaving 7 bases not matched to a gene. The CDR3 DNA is TGTGCCAGCAGGACCGGACTAGAAGCCTACGAGCAGTACTTC. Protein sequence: CASRTGLEAYEQYF.

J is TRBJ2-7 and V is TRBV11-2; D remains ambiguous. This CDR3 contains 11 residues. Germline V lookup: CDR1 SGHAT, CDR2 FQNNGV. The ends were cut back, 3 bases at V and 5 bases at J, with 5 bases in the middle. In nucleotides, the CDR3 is TGTGCCAGCAGCTTTCAAAACGAGCAGTACTTC. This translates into CASSFQNEQYF. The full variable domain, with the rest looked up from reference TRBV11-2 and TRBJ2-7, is EAGVAQSPRYKIIEKRQSVAFWCNPISGHATLYWYQQILGQGPKLLIQFQNNGVVDDSQLPKDRFSAERLKGVDSTLKIQPAKLEDSAVYLCASSFQNEQYFGPGTRLTVT.

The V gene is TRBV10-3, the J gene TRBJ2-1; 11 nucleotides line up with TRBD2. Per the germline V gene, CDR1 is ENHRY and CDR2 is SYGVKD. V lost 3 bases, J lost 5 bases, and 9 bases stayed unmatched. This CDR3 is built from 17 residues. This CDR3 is CAISDTIAGGPDNEQFF. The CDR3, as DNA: TGTGCCATCAGTGATACTATAGCGGGAGGGCCGGACAATGAGCAGTTCTTC.

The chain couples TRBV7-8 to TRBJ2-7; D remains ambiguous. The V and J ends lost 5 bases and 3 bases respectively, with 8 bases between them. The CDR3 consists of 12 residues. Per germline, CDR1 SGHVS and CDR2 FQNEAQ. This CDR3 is CASSPYFYEQYF. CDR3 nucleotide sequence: TGTGCCAGCAGCCCATACTTCTACGAGCAGTACTTC.

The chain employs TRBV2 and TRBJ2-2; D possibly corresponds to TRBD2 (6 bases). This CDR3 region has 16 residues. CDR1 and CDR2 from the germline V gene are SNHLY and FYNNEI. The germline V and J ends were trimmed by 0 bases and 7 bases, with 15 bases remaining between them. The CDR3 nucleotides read TGTGCCAGCAGTGAAGCGGGGGGAGAGGTTGGCGGGGAGCTGTTTTTT. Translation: CASSEAGGEVGGELFF.

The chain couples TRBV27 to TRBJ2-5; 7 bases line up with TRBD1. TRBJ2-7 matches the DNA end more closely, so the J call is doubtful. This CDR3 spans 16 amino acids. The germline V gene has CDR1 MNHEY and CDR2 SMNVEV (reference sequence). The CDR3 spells CASSPIRTGPTYEQYF. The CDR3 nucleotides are TGTGCCAGCAGTCCCATAAGGACAGGTCCCACCTACGAGCAGTACTTC.

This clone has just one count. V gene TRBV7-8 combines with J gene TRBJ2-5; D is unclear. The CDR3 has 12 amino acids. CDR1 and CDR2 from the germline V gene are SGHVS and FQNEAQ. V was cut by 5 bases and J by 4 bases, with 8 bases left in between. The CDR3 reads CASSLPGETQYF. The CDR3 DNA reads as TGTGCCAGCAGCCTTCCCGGAGAGACCCAGTACTTC.

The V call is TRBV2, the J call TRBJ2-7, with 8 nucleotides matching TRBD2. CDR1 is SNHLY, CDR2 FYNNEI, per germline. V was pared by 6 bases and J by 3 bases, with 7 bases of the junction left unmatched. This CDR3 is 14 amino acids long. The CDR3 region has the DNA TGTGCCAGCAGCGGACTAGCAGTTGGCTACGAGCAGTACTTC. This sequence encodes CASSGLAVGYEQYF.

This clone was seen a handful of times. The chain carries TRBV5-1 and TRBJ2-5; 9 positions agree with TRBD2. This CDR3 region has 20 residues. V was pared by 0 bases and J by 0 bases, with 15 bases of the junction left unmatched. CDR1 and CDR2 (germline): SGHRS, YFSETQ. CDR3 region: CASSLAVTGLSGGYQETQYF. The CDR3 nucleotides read TGCGCCAGCAGCTTGGCCGTGACAGGTCTTAGCGGGGGTTACCAAGAGACCCAGTACTTC.

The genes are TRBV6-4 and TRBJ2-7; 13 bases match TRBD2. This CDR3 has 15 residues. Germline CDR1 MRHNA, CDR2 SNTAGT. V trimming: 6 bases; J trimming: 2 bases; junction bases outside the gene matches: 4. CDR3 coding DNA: TGTGCCAGCAGCGCGGGACTAGCGGGAACCTACGAGCAGTACTTC. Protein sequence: CASSAGLAGTYEQYF.

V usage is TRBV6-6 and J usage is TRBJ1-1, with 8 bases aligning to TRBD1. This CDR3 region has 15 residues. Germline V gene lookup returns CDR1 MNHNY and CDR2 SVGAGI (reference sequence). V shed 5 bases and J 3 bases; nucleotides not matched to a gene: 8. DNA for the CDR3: TGTGCCAGCAGTACTTGGACAGGGAGCGACACTGAAGCTTTCTTT. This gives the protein CASSTWTGSDTEAFF.

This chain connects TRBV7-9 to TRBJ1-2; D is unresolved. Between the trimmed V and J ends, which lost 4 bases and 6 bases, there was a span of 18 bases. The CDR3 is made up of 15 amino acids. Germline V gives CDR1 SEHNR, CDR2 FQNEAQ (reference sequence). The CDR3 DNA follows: TGTGCCAGCAGCTATCCGGGAACGGACTTCCATGGCTACACCTTC. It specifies CASSYPGTDFHGYTF.

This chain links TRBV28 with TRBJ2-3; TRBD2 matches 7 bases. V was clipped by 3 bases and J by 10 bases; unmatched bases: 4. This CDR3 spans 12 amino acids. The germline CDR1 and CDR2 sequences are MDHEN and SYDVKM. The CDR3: CASSFSSGSQYF. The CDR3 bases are TGTGCCAGCAGTTTCTCTAGCGGCTCGCAGTATTTT.

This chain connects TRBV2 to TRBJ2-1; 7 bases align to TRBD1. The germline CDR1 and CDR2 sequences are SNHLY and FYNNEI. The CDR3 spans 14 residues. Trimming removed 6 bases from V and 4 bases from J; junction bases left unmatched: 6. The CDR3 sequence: CASRRQGGYNEQFF. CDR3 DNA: TGTGCCAGCAGGAGACAGGGCGGTTACAATGAGCAGTTCTTC.

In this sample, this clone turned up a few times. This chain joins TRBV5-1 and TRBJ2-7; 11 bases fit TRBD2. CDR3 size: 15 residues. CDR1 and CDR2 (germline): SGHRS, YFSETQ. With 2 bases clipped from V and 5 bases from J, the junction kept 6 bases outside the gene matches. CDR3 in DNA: TGCGCCAGCAGCTTTTTAGCGGGAGGGCCGGACGAGCAGTACTTC. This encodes CASSFLAGGPDEQYF.

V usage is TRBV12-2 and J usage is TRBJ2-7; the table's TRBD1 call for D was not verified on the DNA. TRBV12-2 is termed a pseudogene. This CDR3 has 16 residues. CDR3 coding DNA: TGTGCAAGTCGCTTAAAAATCGGGACAAACACTTACGAGCAGTACTTC. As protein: CASRLKIGTNTYEQYF.

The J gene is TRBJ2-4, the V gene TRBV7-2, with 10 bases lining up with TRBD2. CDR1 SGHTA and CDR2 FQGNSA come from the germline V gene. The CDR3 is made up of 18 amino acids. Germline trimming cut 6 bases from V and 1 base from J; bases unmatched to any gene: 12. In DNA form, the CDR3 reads TGTGCCAGCAGTCGAACGGGAGCGGGAGGGCCGGCCAAAAACATTCAGTACTTC. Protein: CASSRTGAGGPAKNIQYF. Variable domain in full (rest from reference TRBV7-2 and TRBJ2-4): GAGVSQSPSNKVTEKGKDVELRCDPISGHTALYWYRQSLGQGLEFLIYFQGNSAPDKSGLPSDRFSAERTGGSVSTLTIQRTQQEDSAVYLCASSRTGAGGPAKNIQYFGAGTRLSVL.

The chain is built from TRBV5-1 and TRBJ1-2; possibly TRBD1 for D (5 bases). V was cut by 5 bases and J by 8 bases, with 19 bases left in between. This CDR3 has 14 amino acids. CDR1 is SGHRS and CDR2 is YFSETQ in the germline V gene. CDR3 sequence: CASRIHFGAEGYTF. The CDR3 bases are TGCGCCAGCAGAATCCACTTTGGGGCAGAGGGCTACACCTTC.

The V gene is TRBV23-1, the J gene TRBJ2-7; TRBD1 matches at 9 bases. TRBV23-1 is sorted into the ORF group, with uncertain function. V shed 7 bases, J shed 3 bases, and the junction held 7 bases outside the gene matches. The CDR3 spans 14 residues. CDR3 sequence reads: CASTTGTGLYEQYF. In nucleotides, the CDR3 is TGCGCCAGCACTACCGGGACAGGGCTCTACGAGCAGTACTTC.

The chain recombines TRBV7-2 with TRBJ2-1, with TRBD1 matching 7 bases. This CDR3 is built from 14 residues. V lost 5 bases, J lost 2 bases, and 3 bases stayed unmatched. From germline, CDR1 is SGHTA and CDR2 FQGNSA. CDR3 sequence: CASSHGTAYNEQFF. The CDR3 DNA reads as TGTGCCAGCAGCCATGGGACAGCCTACAATGAGCAGTTCTTC.

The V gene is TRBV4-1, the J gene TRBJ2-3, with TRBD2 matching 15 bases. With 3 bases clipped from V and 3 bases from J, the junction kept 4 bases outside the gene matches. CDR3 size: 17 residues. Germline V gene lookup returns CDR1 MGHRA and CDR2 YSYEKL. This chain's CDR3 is CASSQFGTSGRTDTQYF. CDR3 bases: TGCGCCAGCAGCCAGTTTGGGACTAGCGGGAGGACAGATACGCAGTATTTT.

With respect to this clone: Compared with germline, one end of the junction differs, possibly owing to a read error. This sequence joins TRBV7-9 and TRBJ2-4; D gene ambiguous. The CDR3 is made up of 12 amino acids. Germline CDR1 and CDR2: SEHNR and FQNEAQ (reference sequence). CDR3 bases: TGTTCCAGCAGCGAGACTTCTAGACCCGCTTACTTC. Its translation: CSSSETSRPAYF.

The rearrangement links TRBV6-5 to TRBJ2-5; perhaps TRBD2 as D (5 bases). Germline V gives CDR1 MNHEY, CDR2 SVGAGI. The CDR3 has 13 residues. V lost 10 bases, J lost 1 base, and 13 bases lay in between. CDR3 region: CATTTGIQETQYF. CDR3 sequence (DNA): TGTGCCACCACAACGGGAATCCAAGAGACCCAGTACTTC.

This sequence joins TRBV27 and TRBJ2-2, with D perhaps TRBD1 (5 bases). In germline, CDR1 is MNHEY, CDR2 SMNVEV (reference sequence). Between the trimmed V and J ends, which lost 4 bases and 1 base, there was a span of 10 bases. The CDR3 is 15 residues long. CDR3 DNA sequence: TGTGCCAGCAGTTCCAAGGGGCGGAACACCGGGGAGCTGTTTTTT. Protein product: CASSSKGRNTGELFF.